This T cell receptor beta chain was captured in a study of T cell responses to AZD1222 COVID-19 vaccine. The CDR3 has 15 amino acids. CDR1 is SNHLY, CDR2 FYNNEI, per germline. The ends lost 4 bases at V and 2 bases at J; junction bases unmatched: 5. The method was immunoSEQ multiplex PCR; TCRdb's version includes in-frame clones alone and lacks a portion of them. The repertoire holds 120,000 or so clones, with about 90% as singletons. Concerning this clone: Antigen unknown.

Study-level results: All repertoire sampling was performed exclusively after the peak T cell response. Baseline serostatus was positive in only six AZD1222 recipients.

This TCR came from an adult in good health. This chain links TRBV2 with TRBJ2-1, with 7 bases that match TRBD1. This specimen consisted of peripheral blood, obtained on day 0 of AZD1222 vaccination. CDR3 protein: CASSVRDSPYNEQFF. The CDR3 bases are TGTGCCAGCAGTGTCAGGGACAGCCCCTACAATGAGCAGTTCTTC.